The rows below give T cell receptor beta chains drawn from one sample of a study of T cells in Graves' hyperthyroidism and ophthalmopathy. TCRdb processed the multiplex PCR reads anew with MiXCR; each CDR3 protein has one entry. The sample carries hundreds of thousands of distinct CDR3 sequences, 15% to 17% recorded once. The sample taken for sequencing was blood. The receptors derive from a woman aged 18-29 years with Graves' hyperthyroidism that later progressed to Graves' ophthalmopathy. Each CDR3 is given with its conserved first and last residue. A D gene is named only where the DNA matches it firmly. Only part of the rows carry a size: once, few, many, or a class if the clone is expanded.

J gene: TRBJ2-5; D gene: TRBD2; V gene: TRBV2; CDR3 length: 15; clone size: NA; CDR3 protein: CASLKTSGIQETQYF; CDR3 DNA: TGTGCCAGCCTCAAGACTAGCGGGATACAAGAGACCCAGTACTTC
J gene: TRBJ2-7; D gene: NA; V gene: TRBV6-6; CDR3 length: 14; clone size: many; CDR3 protein: CASSYAQGSYEQYF; CDR3 DNA: TGTGCCAGCAGTTACGCACAGGGCTCCTACGAGCAGTACTTC
J gene: TRBJ2-7; D gene: NA; V gene: TRBV27; CDR3 length: 15; clone size: few; CDR3 protein: CASSVDRGGSYEQYF; CDR3 DNA: TGTGCCAGCAGTGTCGACAGGGGAGGGTCCTACGAGCAGTACTTC
J gene: TRBJ1-1; D gene: NA; V gene: TRBV3-1; CDR3 length: 12; clone size: many; CDR3 protein: CASSPGGTQAFF; CDR3 DNA: TGTGCCAGCAGCCCTGGAGGGACCCAAGCTTTCTTT
J gene: TRBJ2-7; D gene: TRBD2; V gene: TRBV28; CDR3 length: 16; clone size: many; CDR3 protein: CASSFRGEAIRDEQYF; CDR3 DNA: TGTGCCAGCAGTTTCCGGGGGGAGGCTATCCGCGACGAGCAGTACTTC
J gene: TRBJ1-4; D gene: NA; V gene: TRBV29-1; CDR3 length: 15; clone size: NA; CDR3 protein: CSVVPDPPFGEKLFF; CDR3 DNA: TGCAGCGTTGTTCCCGACCCCCCTTTCGGGGAAAAACTGTTTTTT
J gene: TRBJ1-4; D gene: TRBD1; V gene: TRBV6-1; CDR3 length: 17; clone size: NA; CDR3 protein: CASARTGGASYDEKLFF; CDR3 DNA: TGTGCCAGCGCAAGGACAGGGGGCGCGTCCTACGATGAAAAACTGTTTTTT
J gene: TRBJ2-7; D gene: TRBD1; V gene: TRBV9; CDR3 length: 15; clone size: NA; CDR3 protein: CASSSPDRGSYEQYF; CDR3 DNA: TGTGCCAGCAGCTCACCGGACAGGGGCTCCTACGAGCAGTACTTC
J gene: TRBJ1-2; D gene: TRBD1; V gene: TRBV4-1; CDR3 length: 14; clone size: NA; CDR3 protein: CASSAGQDNYGYTF; CDR3 DNA: TGCGCCAGCAGCGCCGGACAGGACAATTATGGCTACACCTTC
J gene: TRBJ2-3; D gene: TRBD1; V gene: TRBV19; CDR3 length: 15; clone size: few; CDR3 protein: CASSPWTGSTDTQYF; CDR3 DNA: TGTGCCAGTAGTCCCTGGACAGGGAGTACAGATACGCAGTATTTT
J gene: TRBJ2-1; D gene: TRBD1; V gene: TRBV15; CDR3 length: 18; clone size: NA; CDR3 protein: CATSTPRDRDPSYNAQFF; CDR3 DNA: TGTGCCACCAGCACCCCCCGGGACAGGGATCCCTCCTACAATGCGCAGTTCTTC
J gene: TRBJ2-5; D gene: NA; V gene: TRBV9; CDR3 length: 15; clone size: few; CDR3 protein: CASSVEAGLQETQYF; CDR3 DNA: TGTGCCAGCAGCGTAGAGGCGGGCCTCCAAGAGACCCAGTACTTC
J gene: TRBJ2-1; D gene: TRBD2; V gene: TRBV5-1; CDR3 length: 17; clone size: NA; CDR3 protein: CASSLGVSSGRYNEQFF; CDR3 DNA: TGCGCCAGCAGCTTGGGGGTCTCTAGCGGGAGGTACAATGAGCAGTTCTTC
J gene: TRBJ1-1; D gene: NA; V gene: TRBV5-1; CDR3 length: 13; clone size: many; CDR3 protein: CASSLEVGPEAFF; CDR3 DNA: TGCGCCAGCAGCTTGGAGGTGGGCCCTGAAGCTTTCTTT
J gene: TRBJ1-5; D gene: NA; V gene: TRBV7-2; CDR3 length: 13; clone size: many; CDR3 protein: CASSLGVNQPQHF; CDR3 DNA: TGTGCCAGCAGCTTGGGGGTTAATCAGCCCCAGCATTTT
J gene: TRBJ2-5; D gene: TRBD2; V gene: TRBV5-1; CDR3 length: 16; clone size: few; CDR3 protein: CASSLELVAGGETQYF; CDR3 DNA: TGCGCCAGCAGCTTGGAGTTGGTAGCGGGCGGGGAGACCCAGTACTTC
J gene: TRBJ2-7; D gene: NA; V gene: TRBV27; CDR3 length: 15; clone size: many; CDR3 protein: CASSLSLSELGEQYF; CDR3 DNA: TGTGCCAGCAGTTTATCCCTTAGCGAACTCGGCGAGCAGTACTTC
J gene: TRBJ2-3; D gene: NA; V gene: TRBV6-2/TRBV6-3; CDR3 length: 17; clone size: many; CDR3 protein: CASSYFVASVVEDTQYF; CDR3 DNA: TGTGCCAGCAGTTATTTCGTGGCTAGCGTGGTGGAGGATACGCAGTATTTT
J gene: TRBJ2-3; D gene: TRBD2; V gene: TRBV2; CDR3 length: 13; clone size: NA; CDR3 protein: CANLAGDTDTQYF; CDR3 DNA: TGTGCCAACCTAGCGGGGGACACAGATACGCAGTATTTT
J gene: TRBJ2-1; D gene: TRBD2; V gene: TRBV5-1; CDR3 length: 18; clone size: many; CDR3 protein: CASSLLSTSGISSGEQFF; CDR3 DNA: TGCGCCAGCAGCTTACTCAGTACTAGCGGGATTTCTTCGGGTGAGCAGTTCTTC
J gene: TRBJ2-7; D gene: TRBD2; V gene: TRBV27; CDR3 length: 15; clone size: many; CDR3 protein: CASSPRLAGRGEQYF; CDR3 DNA: TGTGCCAGCAGTCCCCGACTAGCGGGAAGAGGGGAGCAGTACTTC
J gene: TRBJ2-7; D gene: TRBD2; V gene: TRBV20-1; CDR3 length: 15; clone size: many; CDR3 protein: CSARGVAGFSYEQYF; CDR3 DNA: TGCAGTGCTAGAGGTGTAGCGGGCTTCTCCTACGAGCAGTACTTC
J gene: TRBJ2-1; D gene: TRBD2; V gene: TRBV7-9; CDR3 length: 16; clone size: many; CDR3 protein: CASRGERLAPNNEQFF; CDR3 DNA: TGTGCCAGCAGAGGGGAAAGACTAGCACCCAACAATGAGCAGTTCTTC
J gene: TRBJ2-7; D gene: TRBD2; V gene: TRBV18; CDR3 length: 14; clone size: few; CDR3 protein: CASSPTSETYEQYF; CDR3 DNA: TGTGCCAGCTCACCCACTAGCGAAACCTACGAGCAGTACTTC
J gene: TRBJ1-5; D gene: TRBD1; V gene: TRBV20-1; CDR3 length: 14; clone size: many; CDR3 protein: CSAGNRGSNQPQHF; CDR3 DNA: TGCAGTGCTGGGAACAGGGGAAGCAATCAGCCCCAGCATTTT
J gene: TRBJ2-7; D gene: NA; V gene: TRBV27; CDR3 length: 15; clone size: few; CDR3 protein: CASSLRSGSSYEQYF; CDR3 DNA: TGTGCCAGCAGTTTAAGATCCGGGTCCTCCTACGAGCAGTACTTC
J gene: TRBJ1-5; D gene: NA; V gene: TRBV28; CDR3 length: 15; clone size: many; CDR3 protein: CASSFAGTSNQPQHF; CDR3 DNA: TGTGCCAGCAGTTTCGCAGGGACCAGCAATCAGCCCCAGCATTTT
J gene: TRBJ2-1; D gene: TRBD2; V gene: TRBV5-4; CDR3 length: 16; clone size: few; CDR3 protein: CASSLLGAGAGNEQFF; CDR3 DNA: TGTGCCAGCAGCCTGTTAGGGGCGGGAGCAGGGAATGAGCAGTTCTTC
J gene: TRBJ2-1; D gene: NA; V gene: TRBV20-1; CDR3 length: 13; clone size: NA; CDR3 protein: CSNPALGANEQFF; CDR3 DNA: TGCAGCAATCCAGCGTTGGGGGCCAATGAGCAGTTCTTC
J gene: TRBJ2-7; D gene: TRBD1; V gene: TRBV7-8; CDR3 length: 15; clone size: many; CDR3 protein: CASSLGWTGPYEQYF; CDR3 DNA: TGTGCCAGCAGCTTGGGATGGACAGGCCCCTACGAGCAGTACTTC
J gene: TRBJ2-5; D gene: NA; V gene: TRBV6-1; CDR3 length: 15; clone size: many; CDR3 protein: CASSPTPRDQETQYF; CDR3 DNA: TGTGCCAGCAGTCCCACCCCCAGGGACCAAGAGACCCAGTACTTC
J gene: TRBJ1-2; D gene: NA; V gene: TRBV27; CDR3 length: 16; clone size: few; CDR3 protein: CASSFLPREGVYGYTF; CDR3 DNA: TGTGCCAGCAGTTTCCTACCCCGGGAGGGGGTCTATGGCTACACCTTC
J gene: TRBJ2-7; D gene: TRBD2; V gene: TRBV20-1; CDR3 length: 13; clone size: many; CDR3 protein: CSARDQRDYEQYF; CDR3 DNA: TGCAGTGCTAGAGATCAGCGGGATTACGAGCAGTACTTC
J gene: TRBJ2-3; D gene: NA; V gene: TRBV27; CDR3 length: 15; clone size: many; CDR3 protein: CASSSLRDSTDTQYF; CDR3 DNA: TGTGCCAGCAGTTCCCTCCGGGACAGCACAGATACGCAGTATTTT
J gene: TRBJ2-1; D gene: TRBD2; V gene: TRBV7-8; CDR3 length: 18; clone size: many; CDR3 protein: CASSLARGRGYVSSEQFF; CDR3 DNA: TGTGCCAGCAGCTTAGCCCGCGGGAGGGGATATGTCTCTAGTGAGCAGTTCTTC
J gene: TRBJ2-1; D gene: NA; V gene: TRBV20-1; CDR3 length: 13; clone size: few; CDR3 protein: CSARDANINEQFF; CDR3 DNA: TGCAGTGCTAGAGATGCGAATATCAATGAGCAGTTCTTC
J gene: TRBJ2-1; D gene: NA; V gene: TRBV27; CDR3 length: 11; clone size: NA; CDR3 protein: CASSFGKEQFF; CDR3 DNA: TGTGCCAGCAGTTTCGGGAAAGAGCAGTTCTTC